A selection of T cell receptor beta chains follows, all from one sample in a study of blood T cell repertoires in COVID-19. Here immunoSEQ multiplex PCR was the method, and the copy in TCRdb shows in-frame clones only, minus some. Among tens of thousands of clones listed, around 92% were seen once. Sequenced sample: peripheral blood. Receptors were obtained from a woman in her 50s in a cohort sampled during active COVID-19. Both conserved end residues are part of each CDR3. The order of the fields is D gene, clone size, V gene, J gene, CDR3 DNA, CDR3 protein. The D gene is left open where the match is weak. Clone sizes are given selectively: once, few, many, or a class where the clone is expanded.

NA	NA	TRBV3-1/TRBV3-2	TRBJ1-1	TGTGCCAGCAGCCAAATAGGAGATGAAGCTTTCTTT	CASSQIGDEAFF
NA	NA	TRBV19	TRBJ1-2	TGTGCCACCCAAAAGGGGGGGCGCTCTAACTATGGCTACACCTTC	CATQKGGRSNYGYTF
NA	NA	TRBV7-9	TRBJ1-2	TGTGCCAGCAGCTTTCCGGGGGTGAATTCAAATGGCTACACCTTC	CASSFPGVNSNGYTF
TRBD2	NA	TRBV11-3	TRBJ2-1	TGTGCCAGCAGCTTAGAGGGCGGGAGGGCTAATGAGCAGTTCTTC	CASSLEGGRANEQFF
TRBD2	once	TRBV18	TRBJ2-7	TGTGCCAGTTCCCTACGGGGGGCCTACGAGCAGTACTTC	CASSLRGAYEQYF
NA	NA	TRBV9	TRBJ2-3	TGTGCCAGCAGCCCCCCGCGCAGCACAGATACGCAGTATTTT	CASSPPRSTDTQYF
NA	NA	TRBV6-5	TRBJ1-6	TGTGCCAGCAGGGAGGGCAGTAATTCACCCCTCCACTTT	CASREGSNSPLHF
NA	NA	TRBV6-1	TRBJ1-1	TGTGCCAGCAGTGAAGGGTCGGCGGTGACTGAAGCTTTCTTT	CASSEGSAVTEAFF
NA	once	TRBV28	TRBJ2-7	TGTGCCAGCACCCCGGCTTACAGTTCCTACGAGCAGTACTTC	CASTPAYSSYEQYF
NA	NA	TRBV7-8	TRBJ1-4	TGTGCCAGCAGCTTAGGGGCAGGGGAAAAACTGTTTTTT	CASSLGAGEKLFF
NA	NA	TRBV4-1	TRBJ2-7	TGCGCCAGCAGCCAAGGAACCTCCCGACAGGCCTACGAGCAGTACTTC	CASSQGTSRQAYEQYF
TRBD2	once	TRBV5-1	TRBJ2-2	TGCGCCAGCAGTTGGACTAGCCTGAACACCGGGGAGCTGTTTTTT	CASSWTSLNTGELFF
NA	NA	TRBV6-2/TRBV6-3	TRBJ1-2	TGTGCCAGCAGTAGGCCCTCCGGACCAGGGGACTATGGCTACACCTTC	CASSRPSGPGDYGYTF
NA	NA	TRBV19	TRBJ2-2	TGTGCCAGTAGTACCGGAGGAGGGTCCGGGGAGCTGTTTTTT	CASSTGGGSGELFF
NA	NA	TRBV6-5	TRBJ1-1	TGTGCCAGCAGCCCACCGGGGGGTGCGGCTTTCTTT	CASSPPGGAAFF
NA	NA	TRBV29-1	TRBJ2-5	TGCAGCGGGAGGGGGCCTGGAGAGACCCAGTACTTC	CSGRGPGETQYF
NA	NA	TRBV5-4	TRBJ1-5	TGTGCCAGCAGCTGGGGGGGTGATGGGGCCCAGCATTTT	CASSWGGDGAQHF
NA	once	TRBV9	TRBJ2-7	TGTGCCAGCAGCGGAGGACACTCCTACGAGCAGTACTTC	CASSGGHSYEQYF
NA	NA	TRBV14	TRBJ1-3	TGTGCCAGCAGCCAAGAACAACCTTCTGGAAACACCATATATTTT	CASSQEQPSGNTIYF
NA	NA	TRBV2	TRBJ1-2	TGTGCCAGCAGCGCTGGGGCAGCGCGGCGTAGGTACACCTTC	CASSAGAARRRYTF
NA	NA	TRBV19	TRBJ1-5	TGTGCCAGTAGTAGCGGGCGATATCAGCCCCAGCATTTT	CASSSGRYQPQHF
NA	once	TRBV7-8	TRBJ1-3	TGTGCCAGCAGCTTCCGTGATGTGGCGGTAATTTCTGGAAACACCATATATTTT	CASSFRDVAVISGNTIYF
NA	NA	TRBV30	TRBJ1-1	TGTGCCGTTTCCGCGGCGGGGGAGACTGAAGCTTTCTTT	CAVSAAGETEAFF
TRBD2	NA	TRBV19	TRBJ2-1	TGTGCCAGTCGATGGAGCGGGAGGGACAATGAGCAGTTCTTC	CASRWSGRDNEQFF
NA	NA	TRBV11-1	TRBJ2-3	TGTGCCAGCAGCCCCCGGGCCAAAAGGGGGGATACGCAGTATTTT	CASSPRAKRGDTQYF
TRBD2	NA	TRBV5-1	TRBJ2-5	TGCGCCAGCAGCTTGGTCGGGCTAGCGGGGCAAGAGACCCAGTACTTC	CASSLVGLAGQETQYF
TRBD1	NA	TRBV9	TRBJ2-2	TGTGCCAGCAGAGCACGGGACAGGGGGGAATCCGGGGAGCTGTTTTTT	CASRARDRGESGELFF
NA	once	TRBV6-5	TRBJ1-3	TGTGCCAGCAGGGGGGCCGGGAGGGGAAACACCATATATTTT	CASRGAGRGNTIYF
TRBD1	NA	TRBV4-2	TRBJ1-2	TGTGCCAGCAGCCAGATAGACAGGGAGTACAATGGCTACACCTTC	CASSQIDREYNGYTF
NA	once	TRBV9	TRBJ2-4	TGTGCCAGCAGCGGGACTGGCCTAGCCAAAAACATTCAGTACTTC	CASSGTGLAKNIQYF
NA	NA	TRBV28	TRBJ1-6	TGTGCCAGCAGGACACCTCGACCGACCTATAATTCACCCCTCCACTTT	CASRTPRPTYNSPLHF
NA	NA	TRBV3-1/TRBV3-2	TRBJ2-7	TGTGCCAGCAGCCAAGATGGCGGGGTTCCCCTCTACGAGCAGTACTTC	CASSQDGGVPLYEQYF
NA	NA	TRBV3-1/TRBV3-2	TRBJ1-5	TGTGCCAGCAGCCCCGCCGGGAATCAGCCCCAGCATTTT	CASSPAGNQPQHF
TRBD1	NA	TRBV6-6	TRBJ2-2	TGTGCCAGCAGCCGGACAGGGGTTCACGCCGGGGAGCTGTTTTTT	CASSRTGVHAGELFF
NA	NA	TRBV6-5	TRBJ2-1	TGTGCCAGCAGGAAAGGGGTAAATGAGCAGTTCTTC	CASRKGVNEQFF
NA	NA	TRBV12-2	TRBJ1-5	TGTGCAAGTCGCTTAGGGACAGGGAGTCCTTCTAGCAATCAGCCCCAGCATTTT	CASRLGTGSPSSNQPQHF
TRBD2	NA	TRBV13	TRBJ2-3	TGTGCCAGCAGCTTGTCACTAGCGGGGGGCCTCCTCACAGATACGCAGTATTTT	CASSLSLAGGLLTDTQYF
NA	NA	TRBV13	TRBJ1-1	TGTGCCAGCAGCCCCCTCCGGACTGAAGCTTTCTTT	CASSPLRTEAFF
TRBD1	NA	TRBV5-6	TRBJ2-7	TGTGCCAGCAGCTGGGGACAGGGGGGATCCGAGCAGTACTTC	CASSWGQGGSEQYF
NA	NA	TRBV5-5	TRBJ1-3	TGTGCCAGCAGCTTGGTAGCCGGACAACTCATCTCTGGAAACACCATATATTTT	CASSLVAGQLISGNTIYF
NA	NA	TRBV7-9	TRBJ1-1	TGTGCCAGCAGCTTCACAGGGGAAGCTTTCTTT	CASSFTGEAFF
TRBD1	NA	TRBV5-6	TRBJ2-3	TGTGCCAGCAGCCCATTCGACAGGGATGGAGATACGCAGTATTTT	CASSPFDRDGDTQYF
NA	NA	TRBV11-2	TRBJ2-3	TGTGCCAGCAGCTTAGGCAAGGGGGGGGAGAACACAGATACGCAGTATTTT	CASSLGKGGENTDTQYF
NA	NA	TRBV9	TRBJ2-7	TGTGCCAGCAGCGTCGACGGGAGCTCCTACGAGCAGTACTTC	CASSVDGSSYEQYF
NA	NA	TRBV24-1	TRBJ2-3	TGTGCCACCAGTGAGTATCTAGCGAACCGCACAGATACGCAGTATTTT	CATSEYLANRTDTQYF
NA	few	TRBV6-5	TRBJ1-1	TGTGCCAGCGGTTACCGCCCTGGGACATCTAGTGAAGCTTTCTTT	CASGYRPGTSSEAFF
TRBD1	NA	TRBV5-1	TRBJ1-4	TGCGCCAGCAGATCCTTGACAGGGACTAATGAAAAACTGTTTTTT	CASRSLTGTNEKLFF